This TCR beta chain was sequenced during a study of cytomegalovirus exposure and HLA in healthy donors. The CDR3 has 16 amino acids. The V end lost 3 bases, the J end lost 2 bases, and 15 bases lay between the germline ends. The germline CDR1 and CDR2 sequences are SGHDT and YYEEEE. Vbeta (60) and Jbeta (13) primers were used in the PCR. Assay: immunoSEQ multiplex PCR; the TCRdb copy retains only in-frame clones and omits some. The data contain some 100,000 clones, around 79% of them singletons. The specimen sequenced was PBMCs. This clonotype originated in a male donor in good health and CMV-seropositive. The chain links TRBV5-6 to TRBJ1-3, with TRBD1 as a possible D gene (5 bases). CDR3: CASSYPSGLTGNTIYF. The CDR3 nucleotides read TGTGCCAGCAGCTATCCGTCAGGGCTCACTGGAAACACCATATATTTT.